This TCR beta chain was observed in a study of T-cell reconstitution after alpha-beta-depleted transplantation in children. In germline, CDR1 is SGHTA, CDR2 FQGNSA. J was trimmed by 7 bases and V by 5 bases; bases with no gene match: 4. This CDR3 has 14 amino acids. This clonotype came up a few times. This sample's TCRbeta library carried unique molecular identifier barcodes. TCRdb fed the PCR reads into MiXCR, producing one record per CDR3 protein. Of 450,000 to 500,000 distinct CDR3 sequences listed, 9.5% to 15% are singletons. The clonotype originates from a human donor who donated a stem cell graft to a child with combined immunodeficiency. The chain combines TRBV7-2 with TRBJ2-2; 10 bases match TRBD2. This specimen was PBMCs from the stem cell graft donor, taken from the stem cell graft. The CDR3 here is CASSRGLANGELFF. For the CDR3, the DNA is TGTGCCAGCAGCCGGGGACTAGCGAACGGGGAGCTGTTTTTT.